This T cell receptor (beta chain) comes out of a study of early T cells in non-severe SARS-CoV-2 infection. V dropped 6 bases and J dropped 0 bases, with 12 bases sitting between them. This CDR3 contains 15 residues. Germline V gene lookup returns CDR1 MDHEN and CDR2 SYDVKM. TCRdb called the 5' RACE reads again in MiXCR, with one record for every CDR3 protein. The table shows about 49,000 distinct CDR3 sequences, with around 6.5% occurring only once. This TCR derives from an adult who was a healthcare worker with PCR-confirmed SARS-CoV-2 infection or an uninfected control (not recorded which). Sequenced material: whole blood, taken at baseline. The genes are TRBV28 and TRBJ1-3; maybe TRBD1 (6 bases). CDR3 coding DNA: TGTGCCAGCAGGGCACAGGGTCGCTCTGGAAACACCATATATTTT. The encoded protein is CASRAQGRSGNTIYF.